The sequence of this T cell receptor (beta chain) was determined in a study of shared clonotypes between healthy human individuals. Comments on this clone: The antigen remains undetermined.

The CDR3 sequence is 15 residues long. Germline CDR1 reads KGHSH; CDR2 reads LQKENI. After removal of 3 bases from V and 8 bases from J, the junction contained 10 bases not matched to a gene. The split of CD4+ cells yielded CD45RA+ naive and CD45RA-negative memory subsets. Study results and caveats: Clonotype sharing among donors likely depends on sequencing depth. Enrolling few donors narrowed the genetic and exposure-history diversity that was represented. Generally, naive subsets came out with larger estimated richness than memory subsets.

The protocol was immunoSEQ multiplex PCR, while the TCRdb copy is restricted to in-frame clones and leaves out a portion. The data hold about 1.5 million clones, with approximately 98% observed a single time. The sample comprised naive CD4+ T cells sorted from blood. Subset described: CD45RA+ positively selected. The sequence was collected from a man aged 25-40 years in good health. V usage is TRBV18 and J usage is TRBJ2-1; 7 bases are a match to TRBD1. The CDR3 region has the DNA TGTGCCAGCTCACCGGGGACAGCCCGGGGCCATGAGCAGTTCTTC. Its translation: CASSPGTARGHEQFF.